This T cell receptor (beta chain) is drawn from a study of CD8+ T cells in alopecia areata. It was cDNA, reverse transcribed from extracted RNA, that served as the sequencing template. The table came from immunoSEQ multiplex PCR; TCRdb's copy has only in-frame clones and leaves some out. This sample carries fewer than 200,000 clones, roughly 50% of them seen once, and the ten largest clones take around 12%. The CDR3 extends over 15 amino acids. J gave up 7 bases and V 0 bases, and 8 bases lay outside the gene matches. CDR1 ENHRY and CDR2 SYGVKD come from the germline V gene. The treatment was: oral pan-JAK inhibitor, 5-10 mg twice daily.

The chain combines TRBV10-3 with TRBJ2-7, with 8 bases fitting TRBD1. Sequences were derived from CD8+ T cells sorted from blood, sampled at week 24, from a patient treated with tofacitinib. The source is a human donor with alopecia areata. DNA for the CDR3: TGTGCCATCAGTGAGTCTTGGACAGGGTTAGGGGAGCAGTACTTC. This gives the protein CAISESWTGLGEQYF.